The present entry profiles one TCR beta chain with its context. The antigen is undetermined. In making TCR cDNA, 5'RACE template switching added a universal primer site and UMIs to it. MiXCR, run by TCRdb on the 5' RACE reads, gives a single entry per CDR3 protein. In the table there are some 560,000 distinct CDR3 sequences, about a sixth of which are singletons. The source of the sample is a study of T cells after yellow fever vaccination. Study results and limitations: Most clones from primary vaccination resurfaced after the booster (96% CD4, over 85% CD8).

With 5 bases clipped from V and 3 bases from J, the junction kept 6 bases outside the gene matches. The CDR3 covers 15 residues. Germline V CDR1 and CDR2: MNHNS, SASEGT. This sequence originates from a young man who received the YFV17D yellow fever vaccine. Specimen: PBMCs, collected 5 days after the first yellow fever vaccination. This rearrangement joins TRBV6-1 to TRBJ2-3; TRBD1 matches 9 bases. The CDR3 sequence is CASSPLGTGTDTQYF. The CDR3 nucleotides are TGTGCCAGCAGTCCTCTAGGGACAGGGACAGATACGCAGTATTTT.